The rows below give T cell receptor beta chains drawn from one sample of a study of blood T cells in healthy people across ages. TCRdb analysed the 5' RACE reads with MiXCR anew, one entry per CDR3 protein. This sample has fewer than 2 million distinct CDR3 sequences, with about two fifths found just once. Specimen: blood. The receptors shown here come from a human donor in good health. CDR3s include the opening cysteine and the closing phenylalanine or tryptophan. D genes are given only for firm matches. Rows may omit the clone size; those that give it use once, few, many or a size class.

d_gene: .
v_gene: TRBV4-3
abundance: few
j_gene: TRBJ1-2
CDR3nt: TGCGCCAGCAGCCAAGATGGGGGGGTAGGGATTGGCTACACCTTC
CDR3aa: CASSQDGGVGIGYTF

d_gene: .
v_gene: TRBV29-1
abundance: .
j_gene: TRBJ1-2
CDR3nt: TGCAGCGTTGAGTACATTCCTAACTATGGCTACACCTTC
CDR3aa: CSVEYIPNYGYTF

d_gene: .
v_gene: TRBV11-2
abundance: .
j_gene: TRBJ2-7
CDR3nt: TGTGCCAGCAGCGGTGGGGGTGGGCTAAGCTCCTACGAGCAGTACTTC
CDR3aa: CASSGGGGLSSYEQYF

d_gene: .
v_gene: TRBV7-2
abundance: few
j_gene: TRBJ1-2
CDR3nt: TGTGCCAGCAGCTTAGCCGGGTCCTCCCCAACTCGCTACACCTTC
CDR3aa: CASSLAGSSPTRYTF

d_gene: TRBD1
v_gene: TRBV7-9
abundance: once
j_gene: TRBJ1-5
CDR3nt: TGTGCCAGCAGCTCGGGGACAGGGGTGACTCAGCCCCAGCATTTT
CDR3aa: CASSSGTGVTQPQHF

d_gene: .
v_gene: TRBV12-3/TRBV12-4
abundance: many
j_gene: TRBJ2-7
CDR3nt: TGTGCCAGCAGTTTGGCACACTCCTACGAGCAGTACTTC
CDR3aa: CASSLAHSYEQYF

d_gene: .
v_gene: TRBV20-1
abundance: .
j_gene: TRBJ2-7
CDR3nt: TGCAGTGCTAGAGATTGGAGAGGGCAAACCTACGAGCAGTACTTC
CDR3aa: CSARDWRGQTYEQYF

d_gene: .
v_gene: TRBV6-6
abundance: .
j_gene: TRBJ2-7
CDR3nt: TGTGCCAGCAGTTACGTTCCCGCGAGCTCCTACGAGCAGTACTTC
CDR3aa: CASSYVPASSYEQYF

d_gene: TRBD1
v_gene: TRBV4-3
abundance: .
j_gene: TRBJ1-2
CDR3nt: TGCGCCAGCAGCCAAGTCCCGGGACAGGGGGTGGACTACACCTTC
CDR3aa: CASSQVPGQGVDYTF

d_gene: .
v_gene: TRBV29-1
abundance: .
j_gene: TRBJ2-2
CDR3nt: TGCAGCGGGATAGGGGAGTTCACCGGGGAGCTGTTTTTT
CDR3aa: CSGIGEFTGELFF

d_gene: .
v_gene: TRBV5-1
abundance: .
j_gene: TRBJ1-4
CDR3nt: TGCGCCAGCAAGGGGGGCCCAACTAATGAAAAACTGTTTTTT
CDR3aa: CASKGGPTNEKLFF

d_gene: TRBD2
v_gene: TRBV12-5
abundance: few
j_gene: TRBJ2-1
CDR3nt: TGTGCTAGTGGACAAATGTCTCTAGCGGGGGGTTACAATGAGCAGTTCTTC
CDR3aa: CASGQMSLAGGYNEQFF

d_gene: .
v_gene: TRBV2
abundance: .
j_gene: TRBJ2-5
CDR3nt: TGTGCCAGCAGTGAAACAGGCAAAGAGACCCAGTACTTC
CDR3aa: CASSETGKETQYF

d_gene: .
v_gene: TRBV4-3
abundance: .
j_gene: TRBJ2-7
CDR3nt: TGCGCCAACAGCCAAGGAGGGCGGCTCCACGAGCAGTACTTC
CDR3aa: CANSQGGRLHEQYF

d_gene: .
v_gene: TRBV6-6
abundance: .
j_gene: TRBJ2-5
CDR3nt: TGTGCCAGCAGCGACAACAGGGTAGGACACCAAGAGACCCAGTACTTC
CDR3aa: CASSDNRVGHQETQYF

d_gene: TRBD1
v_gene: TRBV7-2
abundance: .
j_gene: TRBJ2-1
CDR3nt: TGTGCCAGCAGCTTAGGACCACAGGGGTCCGGTGTTGATGAGCAGTTCTTC
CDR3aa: CASSLGPQGSGVDEQFF

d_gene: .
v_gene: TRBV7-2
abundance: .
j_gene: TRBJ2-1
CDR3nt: TGTGCCAGCAGCTTGCTAGAGGGTGAGCAGTTCTTC
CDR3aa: CASSLLEGEQFF

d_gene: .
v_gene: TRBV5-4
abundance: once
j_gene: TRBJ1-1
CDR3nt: TGTGCCAGCAGCTTGATAACGGGAGAAGCTTTCTTT
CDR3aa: CASSLITGEAFF

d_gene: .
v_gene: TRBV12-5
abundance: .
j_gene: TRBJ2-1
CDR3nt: TGTGCTAGTGGTTTGGTTTTAGGGCAGGGACCCATGAGCTCCTACAATGAGCAGTTCTTC
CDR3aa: CASGLVLGQGPMSSYNEQFF

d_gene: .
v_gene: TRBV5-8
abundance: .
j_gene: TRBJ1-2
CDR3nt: TGTGCCAGTGGGACCGGACCCAGCTTCTATGGCTACACCTTC
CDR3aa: CASGTGPSFYGYTF

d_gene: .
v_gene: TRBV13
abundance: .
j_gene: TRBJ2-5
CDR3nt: TGTGCCAGCAGCTTAGAGGGGGGCTTGGAGACCCAGTACTTC
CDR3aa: CASSLEGGLETQYF

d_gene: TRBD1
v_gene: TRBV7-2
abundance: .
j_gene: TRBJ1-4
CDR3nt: TGTGCCAGCAGCCAAGACAGGGGAGAAGAAAAACAGTTTTTT
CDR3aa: CASSQDRGEEKQFF

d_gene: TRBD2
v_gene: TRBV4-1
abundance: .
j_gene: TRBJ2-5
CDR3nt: TGCGCCAGCAGCCAATCGAATGGGGGGGGTTTCCAAGAGACCCAGTACTTC
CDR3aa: CASSQSNGGGFQETQYF

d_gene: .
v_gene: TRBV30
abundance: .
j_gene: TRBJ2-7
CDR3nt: TGTGCCTGGAGTAAGGACACGAGGGAATTGGGCTACGAGCAGTACTTC
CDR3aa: CAWSKDTRELGYEQYF

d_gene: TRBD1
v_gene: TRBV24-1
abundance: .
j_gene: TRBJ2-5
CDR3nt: TGTGCCACCAGTACAGGGGGCTACTTAGAAGAGACCCAGTACTTC
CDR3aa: CATSTGGYLEETQYF

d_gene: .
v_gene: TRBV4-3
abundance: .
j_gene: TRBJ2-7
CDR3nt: TGCGCCAGCAGCCAGGCACAGATTAACGAGGAGAACGAGCAGTACTTC
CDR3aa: CASSQAQINEENEQYF

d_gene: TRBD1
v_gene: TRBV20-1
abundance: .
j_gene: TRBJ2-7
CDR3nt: TGCAGTGCTTACACGACAGGGGGCTGTTACGAGCAGTACTTC
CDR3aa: CSAYTTGGCYEQYF

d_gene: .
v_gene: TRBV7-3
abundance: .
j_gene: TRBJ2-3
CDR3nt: TGTGCCAGCAGCTTAAGAGGGGGGGCGAAAGATACGCAGTATTTT
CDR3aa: CASSLRGGAKDTQYF

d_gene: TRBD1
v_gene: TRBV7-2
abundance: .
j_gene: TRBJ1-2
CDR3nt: TGTGCCAGCAGCTCCAGGACGACAGGGAAAGGCCATGGCTACACCTTC
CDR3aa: CASSSRTTGKGHGYTF

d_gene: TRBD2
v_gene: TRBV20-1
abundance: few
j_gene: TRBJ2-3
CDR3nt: TGCAGTGCTACCCCTAGCGGCCCCACAGATACGCAGTATTTT
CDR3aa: CSATPSGPTDTQYF

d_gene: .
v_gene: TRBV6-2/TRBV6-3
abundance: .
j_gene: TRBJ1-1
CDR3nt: TGTGCCAGCAGTTCTGCCCCGGGGTGGGACACTGAAGCTTTCTTT
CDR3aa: CASSSAPGWDTEAFF

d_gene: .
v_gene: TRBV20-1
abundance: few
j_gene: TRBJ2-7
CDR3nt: TGCAGTGCTAGGAGGGGGGGCGATTCCTACGAGCAGTACTTC
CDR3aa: CSARRGGDSYEQYF

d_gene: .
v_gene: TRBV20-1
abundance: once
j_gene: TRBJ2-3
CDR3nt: TGCAGTGCTAGACCCCGTGGAGATACGCAGTATTTT
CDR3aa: CSARPRGDTQYF

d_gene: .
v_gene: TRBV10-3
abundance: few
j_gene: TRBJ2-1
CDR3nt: TGTGCCATCAAGGACGGCGAGTATACCTACAATGAGCAGTTCTTC
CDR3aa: CAIKDGEYTYNEQFF

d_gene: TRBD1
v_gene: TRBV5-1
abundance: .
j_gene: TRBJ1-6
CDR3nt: TGCGCCAGCAGCCCTCAGGGGGACAGGGGATCACCCCTCCACTTT
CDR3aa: CASSPQGDRGSPLHF

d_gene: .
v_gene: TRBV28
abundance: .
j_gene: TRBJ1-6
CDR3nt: TGTGCCGGCAGTACTTTACAAACAGGGTATAATTCACCCCTCCACTTT
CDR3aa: CAGSTLQTGYNSPLHF

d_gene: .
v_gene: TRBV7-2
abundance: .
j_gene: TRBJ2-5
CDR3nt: TGTGCCAGCAGCAAGGGGGGCTACCAAGAGACCCAGTACTTC
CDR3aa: CASSKGGYQETQYF

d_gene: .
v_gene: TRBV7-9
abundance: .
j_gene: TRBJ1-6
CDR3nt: TGTGCCAGCAGCTCGTCCGTAACAGGGCTGTATTCACCCCTCCACTTT
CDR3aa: CASSSSVTGLYSPLHF

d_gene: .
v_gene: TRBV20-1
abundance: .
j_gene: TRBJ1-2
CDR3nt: TGCAGTGCTAGAGGGACAGTGGAGTCTGGCTACACCTTC
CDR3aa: CSARGTVESGYTF

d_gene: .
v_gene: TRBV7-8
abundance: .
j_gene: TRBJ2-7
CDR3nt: TGTGCCAGCAGCTTAGGACACCCAGGAACCTACGAGCAGTACTTC
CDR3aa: CASSLGHPGTYEQYF

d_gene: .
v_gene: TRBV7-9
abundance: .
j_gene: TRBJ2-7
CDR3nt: TGTGCCAGCAGCGATCAGGGGTGGCCTCACGAGCAGTACTTC
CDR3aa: CASSDQGWPHEQYF

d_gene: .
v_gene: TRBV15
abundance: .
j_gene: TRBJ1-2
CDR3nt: TGTGCCGCCAGCAGAGCCCGACGCAGAGTTAACTATGGCTACACCTTC
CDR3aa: CAASRARRRVNYGYTF

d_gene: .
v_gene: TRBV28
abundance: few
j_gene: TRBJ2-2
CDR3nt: TGTGCCAGCAGTTCGGGGGCCGGGGAGCTGTTTTTT
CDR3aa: CASSSGAGELFF

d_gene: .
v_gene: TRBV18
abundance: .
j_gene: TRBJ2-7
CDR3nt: TGTGCCAGCTCACCATCGGACGGAGTACACGAGCAGTACTTC
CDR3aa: CASSPSDGVHEQYF

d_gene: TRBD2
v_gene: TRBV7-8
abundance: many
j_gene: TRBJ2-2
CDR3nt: TGTGCCAGCAGCTTGACTAGCGGGGGATACACCGGGGAGCTGTTTTTT
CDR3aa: CASSLTSGGYTGELFF

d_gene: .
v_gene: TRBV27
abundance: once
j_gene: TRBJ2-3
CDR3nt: TGTGCCAGCAGTTTAAGCCGCTGGGAGGGGGCGCGGACAGATACGCAGTATTTT
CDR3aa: CASSLSRWEGARTDTQYF

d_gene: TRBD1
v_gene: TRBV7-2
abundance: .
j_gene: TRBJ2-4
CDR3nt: TGTGCCAGCAGCTGGACAGGGGGCAGAAACATTCAGTACTTC
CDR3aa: CASSWTGGRNIQYF

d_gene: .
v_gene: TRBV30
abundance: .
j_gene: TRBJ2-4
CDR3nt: TGTGCCTGGGGTGCTCGCCAGGGCGAGATATGGAACATTCAGTACTTC
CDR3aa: CAWGARQGEIWNIQYF

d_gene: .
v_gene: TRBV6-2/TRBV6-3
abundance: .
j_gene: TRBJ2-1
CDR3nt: TGTGCCAGCGGGCGGGAATCCTACAATGAGCAGTTCTTC
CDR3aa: CASGRESYNEQFF

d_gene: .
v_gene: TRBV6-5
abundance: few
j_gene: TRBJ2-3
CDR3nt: TGTGCCAGCAGTTACTCGCATTTCGGATCATCTGGCACAGATACGCAGTATTTT
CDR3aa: CASSYSHFGSSGTDTQYF

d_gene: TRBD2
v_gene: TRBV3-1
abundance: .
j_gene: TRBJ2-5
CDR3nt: TGTGCCAGCAGCCAGGCTAGCGGGGTGGGGGAGACCCAGTACTTC
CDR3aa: CASSQASGVGETQYF

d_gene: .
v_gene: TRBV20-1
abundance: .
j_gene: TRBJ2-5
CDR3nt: TGCAGTGCTAGACACCCCATGGCAGGGAGCGAGACCCAGTACTTC
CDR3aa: CSARHPMAGSETQYF

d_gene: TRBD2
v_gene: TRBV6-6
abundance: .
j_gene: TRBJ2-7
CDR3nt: TGTGCCAGCAGTCCCCCCCAGGGAGGGCACTACGAGCAGTACTTC
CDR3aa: CASSPPQGGHYEQYF

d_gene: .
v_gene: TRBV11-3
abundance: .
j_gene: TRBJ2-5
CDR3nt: TGTGCCAGCAGCTTAGAGCGGTGGGGAACAAAACAAGAGACCCAGTACTTC
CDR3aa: CASSLERWGTKQETQYF

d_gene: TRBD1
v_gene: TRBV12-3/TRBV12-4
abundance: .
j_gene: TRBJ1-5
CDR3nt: TGTGCCGGCAGTCAACAGGGGGTGGATCAGCCCCAGCATTTT
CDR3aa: CAGSQQGVDQPQHF

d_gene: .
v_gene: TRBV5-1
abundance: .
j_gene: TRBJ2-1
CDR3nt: TGCGCCAGCAGCTTGGTGGGCAGCGGACTTTACAATGAGCAGTTCTTC
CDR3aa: CASSLVGSGLYNEQFF

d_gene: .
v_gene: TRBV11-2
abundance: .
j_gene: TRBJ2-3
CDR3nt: TGTGCCAGCAGCTTAGGGGCTATCCTCATGTCAGATACGCAGTATTTT
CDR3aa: CASSLGAILMSDTQYF

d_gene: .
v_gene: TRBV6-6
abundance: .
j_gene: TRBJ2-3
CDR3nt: TGTGCCAGCAGTTGGGGATCCTACACAGATACGCAGTATTTT
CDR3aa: CASSWGSYTDTQYF

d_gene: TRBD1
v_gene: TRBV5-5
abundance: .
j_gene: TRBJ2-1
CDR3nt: TGTGCCAGCAGCTTGACCGGACAGGGATACGACAATGAGCAGTTCTTC
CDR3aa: CASSLTGQGYDNEQFF

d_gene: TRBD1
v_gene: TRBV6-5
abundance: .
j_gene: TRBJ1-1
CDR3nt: TGTGCCAGCGGGACAGGTCAGGCTGAAGCTTTCTTT
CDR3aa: CASGTGQAEAFF